Listed here are 3 T cell receptor beta chains from one sample, sequenced in a study of early T cells in non-severe SARS-CoV-2 infection. MiXCR, run by TCRdb on the 5' RACE reads, gives a single entry per CDR3 protein. There are approximately 100,000 distinct CDR3 sequences in the sample; 16% occur only once, and 0.95% to 1.5% lies in the top ten. Sequenced: whole blood. The receptors originated from an adult who was a healthcare worker with PCR-confirmed SARS-CoV-2 infection or an uninfected control (not recorded which).

V gene TRBV6-6 combines with J gene TRBJ2-1; D not resolved. The V and J ends lost 5 bases and 9 bases respectively, with 8 bases between them. Germline V CDR1 and CDR2: MNHNY, SVGAGI (reference sequence). This CDR3 comprises 11 residues. Here the CDR3 DNA reads TGTGCCAGCAGTGAACGAATTGAGCAGTTCTTC. Translation: CASSERIEQFF.

Only a few counts were recorded for this clonotype. V is TRBV7-9 and J is TRBJ2-7; TRBD1 might be the D (5 bases). Germline V gives CDR1 SEHNR, CDR2 FQNEAQ (reference sequence). V was pared by 6 bases and J by 1 base, with 16 bases between. The CDR3 sequence is 15 residues long. The CDR3 region has the DNA TGTGCCAGCAGGCCTAGGACATCCGTTTCCTACGAGCAGTACTTC. As protein: CASRPRTSVSYEQYF.

The table lists this clonotype with a few counts. CDR3 sequence (DNA): TGTGCCACCTCTCGAGGGCAGGCCTACGAGCAGTACTTC. Amino acids: CATSRGQAYEQYF. The genes are TRBV6-2 or TRBV6-3 and TRBJ2-7; a weak D match, TRBD2 (5 bases). The CDR3 covers 13 residues. V lost 10 bases to trimming and J lost 2 bases, with 15 bases between them. CDR1 and CDR2 from the germline V gene are MNHEY and SVGEGT.